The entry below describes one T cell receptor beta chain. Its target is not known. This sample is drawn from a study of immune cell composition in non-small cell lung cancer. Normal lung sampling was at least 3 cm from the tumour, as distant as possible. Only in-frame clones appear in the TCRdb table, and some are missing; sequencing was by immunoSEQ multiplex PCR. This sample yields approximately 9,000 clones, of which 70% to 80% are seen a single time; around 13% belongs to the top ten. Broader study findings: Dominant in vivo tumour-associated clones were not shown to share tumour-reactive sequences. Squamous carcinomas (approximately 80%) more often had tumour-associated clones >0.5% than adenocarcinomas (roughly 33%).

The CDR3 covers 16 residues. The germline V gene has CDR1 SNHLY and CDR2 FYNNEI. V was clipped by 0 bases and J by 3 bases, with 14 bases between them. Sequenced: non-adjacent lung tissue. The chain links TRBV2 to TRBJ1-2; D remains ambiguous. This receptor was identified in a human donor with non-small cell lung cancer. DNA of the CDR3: TGTGCCAGCAGTGAAGCGCTGGAGTACGGGGACTATGGCTACACCTTC. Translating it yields CASSEALEYGDYGYTF.